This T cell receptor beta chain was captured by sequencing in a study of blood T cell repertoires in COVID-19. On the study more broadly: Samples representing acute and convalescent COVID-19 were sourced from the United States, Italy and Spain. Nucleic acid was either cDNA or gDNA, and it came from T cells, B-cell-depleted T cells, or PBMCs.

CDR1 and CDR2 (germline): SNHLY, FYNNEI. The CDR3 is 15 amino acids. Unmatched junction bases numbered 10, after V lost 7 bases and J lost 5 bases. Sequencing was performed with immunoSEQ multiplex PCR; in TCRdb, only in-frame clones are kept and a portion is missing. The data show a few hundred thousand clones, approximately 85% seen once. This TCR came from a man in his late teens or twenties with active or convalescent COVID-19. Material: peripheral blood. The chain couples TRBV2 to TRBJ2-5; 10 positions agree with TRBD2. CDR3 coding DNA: TGTGCCAGCAACGAACTAGCGGGGAATGGGGAGACCCAGTACTTC. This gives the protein CASNELAGNGETQYF. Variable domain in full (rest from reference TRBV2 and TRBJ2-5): EPEVTQTPSHQVTQMGQEVILRCVPISNHLYFYWYRQILGQKVEFLVSFYNNEISEKSEIFDDQFSVERPDGSNFTLKIRSTKLEDSAMYFCASNELAGNGETQYFGPGTRLLVL.